This paragraph reports one TCR beta chain. What it binds is not known. This specimen comes from a study of T cell repertoires in ileal Crohn's disease. Looking at the study overall: Every patient was operated on for stricturing (roughly 60%) or penetrating (approximately 40%) complications. Whole-study results and caveats: Active smokers at surgery had more clonal expansions than non-smokers. Endoscopic recurrence occurred in every patient whose clonality exceeded 26.8%.

Libraries were prepared by immunoSEQ multiplex PCR; TCRdb keeps only in-frame clonotypes and omits some of them. The top ten hold about 5.3% of the sample, which has 15,000 to 20,000 clones, roughly two thirds seen once. Eligibility required adulthood, ileal or ileocolonic Crohn's disease and indicated ileocolonic resection. Trimming took 1 base from V and 5 from J; bases not matched to a gene: 7. CDR1 and CDR2 from the germline V gene are MNHNS and SASEGT. The CDR3 length is 15 residues. The chain combines TRBV6-1 with TRBJ1-2, with 7 nucleotides matching TRBD1. The specimen sequenced was ileal tissue. The receptor was derived from an adult with Crohn's disease. CDR3 sequence reads: CASSEGTGAPYGYTF. The CDR3 nucleotides read TGTGCCAGCAGTGAAGGTACAGGGGCGCCGTATGGCTACACCTTC.